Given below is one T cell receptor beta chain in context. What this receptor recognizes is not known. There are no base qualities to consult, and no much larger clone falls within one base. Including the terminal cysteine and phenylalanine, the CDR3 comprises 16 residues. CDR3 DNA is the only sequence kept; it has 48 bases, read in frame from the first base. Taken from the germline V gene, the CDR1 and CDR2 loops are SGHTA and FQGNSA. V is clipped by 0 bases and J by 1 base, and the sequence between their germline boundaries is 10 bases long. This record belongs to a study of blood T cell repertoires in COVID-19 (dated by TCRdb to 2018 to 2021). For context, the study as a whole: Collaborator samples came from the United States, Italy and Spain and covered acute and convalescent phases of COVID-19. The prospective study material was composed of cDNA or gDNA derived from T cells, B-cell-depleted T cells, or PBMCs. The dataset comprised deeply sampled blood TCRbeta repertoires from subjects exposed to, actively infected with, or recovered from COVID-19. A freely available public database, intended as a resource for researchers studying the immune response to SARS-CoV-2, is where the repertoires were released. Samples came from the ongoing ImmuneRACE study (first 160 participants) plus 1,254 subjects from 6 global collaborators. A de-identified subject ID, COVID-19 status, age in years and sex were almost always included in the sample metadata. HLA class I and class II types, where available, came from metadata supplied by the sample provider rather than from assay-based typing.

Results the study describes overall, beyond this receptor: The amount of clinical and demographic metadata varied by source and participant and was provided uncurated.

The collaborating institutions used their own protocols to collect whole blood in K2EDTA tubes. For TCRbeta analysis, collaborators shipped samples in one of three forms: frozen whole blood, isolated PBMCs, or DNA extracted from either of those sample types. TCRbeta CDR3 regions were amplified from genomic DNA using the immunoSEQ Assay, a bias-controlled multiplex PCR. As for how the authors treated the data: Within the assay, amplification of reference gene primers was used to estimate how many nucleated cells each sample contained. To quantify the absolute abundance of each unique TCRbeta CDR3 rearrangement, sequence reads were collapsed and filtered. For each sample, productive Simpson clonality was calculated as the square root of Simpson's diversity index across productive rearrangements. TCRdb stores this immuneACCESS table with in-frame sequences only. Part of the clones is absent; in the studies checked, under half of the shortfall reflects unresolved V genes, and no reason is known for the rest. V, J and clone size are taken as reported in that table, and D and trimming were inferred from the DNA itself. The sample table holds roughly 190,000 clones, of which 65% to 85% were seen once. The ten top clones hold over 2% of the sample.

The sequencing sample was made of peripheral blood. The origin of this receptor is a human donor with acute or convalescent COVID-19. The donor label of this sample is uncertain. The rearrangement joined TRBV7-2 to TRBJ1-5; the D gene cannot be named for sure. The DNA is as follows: TGTGCCAGCAGCTTAGCGGTCGGAGGGAGCAATCAGCCCCAGCATTTT. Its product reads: CASSLAVGGSNQPQHF.